This is a list of T cell receptor beta chains from one sample in a study of cytomegalovirus exposure and HLA in healthy donors. Generated by immunoSEQ multiplex PCR, the TCRdb table keeps only in-frame clones and is missing some. The profile covers 200,000 or so clones, with 82% appearing a single time and approximately 0.092% taken by the ten largest. Sequenced input: PBMCs. These TCRs come from a boy aged 2 to 10 in good health and CMV-seronegative. Each CDR3 is given with its conserved first and last residue. The D gene is left open where the match is weak. The size of a clone is reported for some rows only, either as once, few or many, or as a class for expanded clones.

v_gene: TRBV29-1; abundance: NA; d_gene: NA; j_gene: TRBJ1-2; CDR3nt: TGCAGCGTTGACCAGGGTCACTATGGCTACACCTTC; CDR3aa: CSVDQGHYGYTF
v_gene: TRBV29-1; abundance: NA; d_gene: NA; j_gene: TRBJ1-2; CDR3nt: TGCAGCGCCAGTCTCCCGGGAGGCTACACCTTC; CDR3aa: CSASLPGGYTF
v_gene: TRBV19; abundance: NA; d_gene: NA; j_gene: TRBJ1-3; CDR3nt: TGTGCCAGTAACGTACAGTCTGGAAACACCATATATTTT; CDR3aa: CASNVQSGNTIYF
v_gene: TRBV7-2; abundance: NA; d_gene: NA; j_gene: TRBJ2-2; CDR3nt: TGTGCCAGCAGCTCGTACACCGGGGAGCTGTTTTTT; CDR3aa: CASSSYTGELFF
v_gene: TRBV6-1; abundance: NA; d_gene: NA; j_gene: TRBJ1-1; CDR3nt: TGTGCCAGCAGTGTTACTGGTGAAGCTTTCTTT; CDR3aa: CASSVTGEAFF
v_gene: TRBV7-8; abundance: few; d_gene: TRBD1; j_gene: TRBJ2-7; CDR3nt: TGTGCCAGCAGGACCGGGACAGGCACCTACGAGCAGTACTTC; CDR3aa: CASRTGTGTYEQYF
v_gene: TRBV9; abundance: NA; d_gene: NA; j_gene: TRBJ2-7; CDR3nt: TGTGCCAGCAGCCCTTTGGGCGTCTCCTACGAGCAGTACTTC; CDR3aa: CASSPLGVSYEQYF
v_gene: TRBV9; abundance: NA; d_gene: NA; j_gene: TRBJ2-1; CDR3nt: TGTGCCAGCAGCGTAGACCCCGTCCGGGGGAGCTCCTACAATGAGCAGTTCTTC; CDR3aa: CASSVDPVRGSSYNEQFF
v_gene: TRBV5-6; abundance: NA; d_gene: TRBD2; j_gene: TRBJ2-3; CDR3nt: TGTGCCAGCAGCTTGGTTGCGGGGGGGACAGATACGCAGTATTTT; CDR3aa: CASSLVAGGTDTQYF
v_gene: TRBV4-1; abundance: NA; d_gene: TRBD1; j_gene: TRBJ1-6; CDR3nt: TGCGCCAGCAGCCAAGAGTGGGCAGGGGGGTATTCACCCCTCCACTTT; CDR3aa: CASSQEWAGGYSPLHF
v_gene: TRBV6-6; abundance: few; d_gene: TRBD2; j_gene: TRBJ2-7; CDR3nt: TGTGCCAGCAGCTATGCTGCGGGGGTGACGTACGAGCAGTACTTC; CDR3aa: CASSYAAGVTYEQYF
v_gene: TRBV19; abundance: NA; d_gene: NA; j_gene: TRBJ1-6; CDR3nt: TGTGCCAGTAGTGACACGTATAATTCACCCCTCCACTTT; CDR3aa: CASSDTYNSPLHF
v_gene: TRBV18; abundance: few; d_gene: TRBD1; j_gene: TRBJ1-5; CDR3nt: TGTGCCAGCTCACCGGGACAGATTAGCAATCAGCCCCAGCATTTT; CDR3aa: CASSPGQISNQPQHF
v_gene: TRBV15; abundance: once; d_gene: NA; j_gene: TRBJ1-2; CDR3nt: TGTGCCACCAGCAGAGATAGTGAGGCGGGCTATGGCTACACCTTC; CDR3aa: CATSRDSEAGYGYTF
v_gene: TRBV18; abundance: NA; d_gene: TRBD1; j_gene: TRBJ2-5; CDR3nt: TGTGCCAGCTCACTTGGACAGGGAGAGCAGTACTTC; CDR3aa: CASSLGQGEQYF
v_gene: TRBV19; abundance: NA; d_gene: TRBD2; j_gene: TRBJ2-3; CDR3nt: TGTGCCAGTAGTTCGGGGGGGAGCACAGATACGCAGTATTTT; CDR3aa: CASSSGGSTDTQYF
v_gene: TRBV4-3; abundance: NA; d_gene: NA; j_gene: TRBJ2-5; CDR3nt: TGCGCCAGCAGCCAAGGAGGGCGCCCCCAAGAGACCCAGTACTTC; CDR3aa: CASSQGGRPQETQYF
v_gene: TRBV7-9; abundance: NA; d_gene: TRBD1; j_gene: TRBJ1-1; CDR3nt: TGTGCCAGCAGCCCGATAGACAGGGCCCTGCTTGAAGCTTTCTTT; CDR3aa: CASSPIDRALLEAFF
v_gene: TRBV9; abundance: few; d_gene: TRBD2; j_gene: TRBJ2-3; CDR3nt: TGTGCCAGCAGCGTTGGGGGGGGTCTGACAGATACGCAGTATTTT; CDR3aa: CASSVGGGLTDTQYF
v_gene: TRBV5-4; abundance: NA; d_gene: TRBD1; j_gene: TRBJ1-2; CDR3nt: TGTGCCAGCAGCCCGGGGACAGGGTACTATGGCTACACCTTC; CDR3aa: CASSPGTGYYGYTF